This T cell receptor (beta chain) was recovered during a study of blood T cell repertoires in COVID-19. Here immunoSEQ multiplex PCR was the method, and the copy in TCRdb shows in-frame clones only, minus some. Here the sample spans 140,000 to 150,000 clones, about 87% being singletons. The CDR3 is 16 amino acids. The junction had 2 bases not matched to a gene; V was cut back by 1 base and J by 1 base. The germline V gene encodes CDR1 LGHNA and CDR2 YSLEER. The sequencing input was peripheral blood. The receptor's source is a woman aged 45-59 years with active or convalescent COVID-19. V usage is TRBV4-3 and J usage is TRBJ2-7, with TRBD2 identical over 12 bases. The CDR3 nucleotides are TGCGCCAGCAGCCAAGGGGGGACTAGCGGGTCCTACGAGCAGTACTTC. Residues: CASSQGGTSGSYEQYF.